These 4 T cell receptor beta chains came from one sample sequenced in a study of OX40 agonist ivuxolimab in advanced cancers. The method behind the library was the immunoSEQ multiplex PCR assay. What TCRdb holds here is the immuneACCESS table cut down to in-frame rearrangements. Part of the clones is not present; checked against another copy, under half of the missing clones reflect an unresolved V gene, and the others are unexplained. The sample records under 150,000 clones, 93% of which are singletons. Of the sample, 1% falls within the top ten clones. Sample: CD4+ or CD8+ T cells sorted from blood, taken in a trial of the OX40 agonist ivuxolimab. The receptors originated from an adult with an advanced solid tumor such as melanoma, head and neck, liver or kidney cancer.

The CDR3 DNA reads TGTGCCAGCAGCTTTGGGACTTCTGTGGGTGAGCAGTTCTTC. Translated: CASSFGTSVGEQFF. The chain links TRBV9 to TRBJ2-1; possible D gene TRBD2, 6 bases. This CDR3 has 14 amino acids. Germline CDR1 is SGDLS and CDR2 is YYNGEE. Trimming took 4 bases from V and 9 from J, leaving 17 bases between them.

The CDR3 reads CASSLGTGFMDGYTF. The CDR3 bases are TGTGCCAGCAGCTTAGGCACAGGGTTTATGGATGGCTACACCTTC. The chain carries TRBV7-2 and TRBJ1-2; D may be TRBD1 (6 bases). This CDR3 contains 15 residues. V lost 1 base to trimming and J lost 6 bases, with 15 bases between them. Per germline, CDR1 SGHTA and CDR2 FQGNSA.

The chain carries TRBV6-1 and TRBJ1-2; no reliable D call. Per germline, CDR1 MNHNS and CDR2 SASEGT. The CDR3 is made up of 10 amino acids. Trimming took 6 bases from V and 7 from J, leaving 6 bases between them. CDR3 amino acids: CASRVAGYTF. CDR3 DNA: TGTGCCAGCAGAGTTGCTGGCTACACCTTC.

The gene calls are TRBV11-2 and TRBJ1-1, with TRBD1 matching over 7 bases. V was pared by 2 bases and J by 4 bases, with 4 bases of the junction left unmatched. The germline V gene has CDR1 SGHAT and CDR2 FQNNGV. The CDR3 length is 14 residues. Written as DNA, the CDR3 is TGTGCCAGCAGCTTACGACAGGGTGGCACTGAAGCTTTCTTT. This codes for CASSLRQGGTEAFF.